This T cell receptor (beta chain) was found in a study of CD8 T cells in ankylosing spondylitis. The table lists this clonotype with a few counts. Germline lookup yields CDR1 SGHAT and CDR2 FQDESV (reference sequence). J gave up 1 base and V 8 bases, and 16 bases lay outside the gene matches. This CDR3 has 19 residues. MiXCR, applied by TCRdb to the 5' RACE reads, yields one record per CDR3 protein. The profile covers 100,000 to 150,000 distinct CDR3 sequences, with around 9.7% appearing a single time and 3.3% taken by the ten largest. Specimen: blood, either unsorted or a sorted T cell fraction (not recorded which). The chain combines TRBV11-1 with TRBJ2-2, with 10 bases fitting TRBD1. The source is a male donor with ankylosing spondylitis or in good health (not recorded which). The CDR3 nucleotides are TGTGCCAGCCGCACCAAAACCGCGACAGGGGGCTTGAACACCGGGGAGCTGTTTTTT. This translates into CASRTKTATGGLNTGELFF.